This T cell receptor (beta chain) was sequenced in a study of CD8 T cells in ankylosing spondylitis. With regard to this clonotype: The antigen is not known.

General study findings and limits: Ankylosing spondylitis blood appeared to carry a characteristic TCR beta motif of several highly homologous variants. Reportedly, matched ankylosing spondylitis synovial fluid was significantly enriched for disease-linked clones.

Trimming cost V 3 bases and J 0 bases, with 9 bases left between them. Germline V CDR1 and CDR2: MGHRA, YSYEKL. The CDR3 sequence is 15 residues long. Making the TCR beta libraries involved quantitative 5'-RACE with molecular barcodes. TCRdb analysed the 5' RACE reads with MiXCR anew, one entry per CDR3 protein. Of fewer than 250,000 distinct CDR3 sequences listed, 15% to 20% are singletons. This TCR came from a male donor with ankylosing spondylitis. Sequencing input: blood, either unsorted or a sorted T cell fraction (not recorded which). V usage is TRBV4-1 and J usage is TRBJ1-3; tentative D call: TRBD1 (6 bases). DNA of the CDR3: TGCGCCAGCAGCCAGAGGACAGACTCTGGAAACACCATATATTTT. Its translation: CASSQRTDSGNTIYF.